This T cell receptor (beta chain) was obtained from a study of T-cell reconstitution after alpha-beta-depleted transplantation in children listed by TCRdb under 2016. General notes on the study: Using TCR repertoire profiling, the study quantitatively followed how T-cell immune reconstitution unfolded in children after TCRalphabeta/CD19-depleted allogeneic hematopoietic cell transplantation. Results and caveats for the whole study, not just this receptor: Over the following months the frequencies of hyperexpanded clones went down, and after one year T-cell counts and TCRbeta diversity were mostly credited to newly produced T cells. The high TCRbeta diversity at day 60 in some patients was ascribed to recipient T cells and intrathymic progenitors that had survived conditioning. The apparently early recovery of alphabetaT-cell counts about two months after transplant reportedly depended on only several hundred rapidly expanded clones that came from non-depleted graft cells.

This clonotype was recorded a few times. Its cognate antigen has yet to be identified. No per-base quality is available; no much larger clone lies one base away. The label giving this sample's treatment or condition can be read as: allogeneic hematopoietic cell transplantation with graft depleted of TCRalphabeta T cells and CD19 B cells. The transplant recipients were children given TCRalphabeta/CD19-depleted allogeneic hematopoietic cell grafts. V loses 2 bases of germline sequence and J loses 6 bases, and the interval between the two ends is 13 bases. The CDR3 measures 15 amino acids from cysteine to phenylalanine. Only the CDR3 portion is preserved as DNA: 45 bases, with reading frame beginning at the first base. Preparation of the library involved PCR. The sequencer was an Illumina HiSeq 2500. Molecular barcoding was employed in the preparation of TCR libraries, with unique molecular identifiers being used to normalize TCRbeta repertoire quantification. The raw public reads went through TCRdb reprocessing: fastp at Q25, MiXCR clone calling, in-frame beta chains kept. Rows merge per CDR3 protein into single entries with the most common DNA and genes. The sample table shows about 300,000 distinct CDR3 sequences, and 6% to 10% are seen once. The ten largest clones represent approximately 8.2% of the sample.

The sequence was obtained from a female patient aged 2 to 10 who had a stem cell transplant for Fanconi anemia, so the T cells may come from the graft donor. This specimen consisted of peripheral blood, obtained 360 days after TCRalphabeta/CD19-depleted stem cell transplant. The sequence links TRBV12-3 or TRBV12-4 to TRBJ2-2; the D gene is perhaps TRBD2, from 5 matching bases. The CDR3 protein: CASSLTASSAGELFF. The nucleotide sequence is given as TGTGCCAGCAGTTTAACGGCTAGCAGCGCCGGGGAGCTGTTTTTT.